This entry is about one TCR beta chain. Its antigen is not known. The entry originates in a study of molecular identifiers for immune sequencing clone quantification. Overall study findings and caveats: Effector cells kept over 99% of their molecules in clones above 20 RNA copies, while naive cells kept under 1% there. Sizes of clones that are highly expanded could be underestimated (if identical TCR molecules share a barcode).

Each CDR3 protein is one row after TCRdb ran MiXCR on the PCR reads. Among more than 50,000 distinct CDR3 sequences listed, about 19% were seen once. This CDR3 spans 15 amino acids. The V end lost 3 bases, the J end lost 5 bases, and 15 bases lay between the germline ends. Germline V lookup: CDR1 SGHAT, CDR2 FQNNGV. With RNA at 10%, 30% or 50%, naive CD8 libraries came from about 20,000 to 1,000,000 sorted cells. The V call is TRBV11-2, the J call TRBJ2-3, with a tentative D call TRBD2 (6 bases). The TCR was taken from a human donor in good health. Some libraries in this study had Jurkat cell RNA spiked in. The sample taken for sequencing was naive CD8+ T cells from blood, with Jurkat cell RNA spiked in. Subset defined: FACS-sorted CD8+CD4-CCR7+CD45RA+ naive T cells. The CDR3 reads CASSFGDGRRDTQYF. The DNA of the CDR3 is TGTGCCAGCAGCTTCGGGGACGGGAGACGAGATACGCAGTATTTT.